This TCR beta chain was captured by sequencing in a study of regulatory T cells in long-lasting Graves disease. Study-wide findings and caveats: The study found TRBV28, TRBJ1-2 and TRBJ2-5 favored in persistent disease.

This clonotype was counted ten times or more. Its specificity is not known. The time point here: persistent/refractory GD, antithyroid drugs over 5 years with positive TRAb. Extracted PBMC RNA gave rise to the TCR library. Peripheral blood, around 9.4 milliliters of it, was drawn into EDTA tubes. CDR3 length equals 13 residues. The V end was cut by 3 bases, the J end by 2 bases, with 7 bases between. Germline assignment: CDR1 MDHEN and CDR2 SYDVKM. Assembly of TCR beta libraries relied on iRepertoire HTBI primers together with Arm-PCR of CDR3 regions. MiXCR was run by TCRdb on the multiplex PCR reads, yielding one entry per CDR3 protein. The table shows about 290,000 distinct CDR3 sequences, with 20% to 25% occurring only once.

This chain joins TRBV28 and TRBJ2-5, with D hard to call. The specimen comprised peripheral blood mononuclear cells (PBMCs), sampled when the disease was refractory, from a patient treated with antithyroid drugs. This sequence originates from a female donor with Graves disease. In DNA, the CDR3 is TGTGCCAGCAGTTTGCAGATTCAAGAGACCCAGTACTTC. It translates to CASSLQIQETQYF.